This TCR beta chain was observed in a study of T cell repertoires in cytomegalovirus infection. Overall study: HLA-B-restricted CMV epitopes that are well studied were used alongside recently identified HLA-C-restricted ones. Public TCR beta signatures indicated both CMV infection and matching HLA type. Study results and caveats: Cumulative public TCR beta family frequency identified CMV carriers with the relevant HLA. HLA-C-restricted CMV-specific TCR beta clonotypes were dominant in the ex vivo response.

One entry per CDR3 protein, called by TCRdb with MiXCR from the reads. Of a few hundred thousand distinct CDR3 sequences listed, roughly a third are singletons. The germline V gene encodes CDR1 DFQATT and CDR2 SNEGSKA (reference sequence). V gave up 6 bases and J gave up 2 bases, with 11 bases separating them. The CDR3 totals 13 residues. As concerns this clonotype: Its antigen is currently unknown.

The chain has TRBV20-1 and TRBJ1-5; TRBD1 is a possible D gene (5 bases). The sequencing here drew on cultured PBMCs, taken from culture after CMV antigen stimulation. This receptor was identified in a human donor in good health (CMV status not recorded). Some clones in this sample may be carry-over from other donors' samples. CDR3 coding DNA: TGCAGTGCGTCCGGAGGGGGCAATCAGCCCCAGCATTTT. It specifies CSASGGGNQPQHF.